There are many counts of the clone carrying this T cell receptor beta chain. TCRdb recomputed calls from the RACE reads with MiXCR, one row per CDR3 protein. The data show about 380,000 distinct CDR3 sequences, approximately 5.1% seen once. Noted time point: pre-sensitization, week 0. Treatment of the sample: therapeutic diphenylcyclopropenone sensitization with weekly scalp DPC. Germline CDR1 is MDHEN and CDR2 is SYDVKM. The CDR3 spans 15 residues. V was shortened by 2 bases and J by 0 bases, with 11 bases between the two germline ends. These data come from a study of human T cells and chemical hapten exposure.

The material was whole blood, obtained in connection with sensitization to the hapten diphenylcyclopropenone (DPC). This sequence originates from a woman between 50 and 59 years old with alopecia areata. Some clones in this sample may be carry-over from other donors' samples. V gene TRBV28 combines with J gene TRBJ2-7; D may correspond to TRBD1 or TRBD2 (5 bases each). The CDR3 DNA sequence: TGTGCCAGCAGTTTACCAGGGACGTCCTCCTACGAGCAGTACTTC. Protein sequence: CASSLPGTSSYEQYF.